This T cell receptor beta chain is drawn from a study of blood T cell repertoires in COVID-19 (dated by TCRdb to about 2020). Notes on the research overall: Samples from collaborators originated in the United States, Italy and Spain and spanned both the acute and convalescent phases of COVID-19. The material from the prospective study consisted of cDNA or gDNA derived from T cells, B-cell-depleted T cells, or PBMCs. Subjects who had been exposed to COVID-19, were actively infected with it, or had recovered from it provided the deeply sampled blood TCRbeta repertoires that made up the dataset. The repertoires were made available in a free public database intended to serve as a resource for research on the immune response to SARS-CoV-2. The samples were drawn from two sources: the first 160 participants of the ongoing ImmuneRACE study, and 1,254 subjects contributed by 6 global collaborators. Nearly every sample came with metadata listing a de-identified subject ID, COVID-19 status, age in years and sex. Where available, HLA class I and class II types were obtained from metadata supplied by the sample provider rather than from assay-based typing.

This clone was picked up one time. It lacks a known antigen. No qualities accompany the bases; no much larger clone lies one base away. Overall results and qualifications from the work: How much clinical and demographic metadata was included differed by source and by participant, and the metadata was provided uncurated.

Enrolling through a virtual design, the prospective study's participants ranged in age from roughly 18 to 100 years and lived across about two dozen United States geographic areas. In the prospective study, cohorts were assigned on the basis of participant-reported clinical history obtained from a screening survey and a study questionnaire. ImmuneRACE Cohort 3 recovered participants were defined by two consecutive negative NP/OP PCR tests, healthcare professional clearance, or symptom resolution. Mobile phlebotomists in the prospective study collected whole blood, serum and a nasopharyngeal or oropharyngeal swab from every participant. Over a roughly two-month period, participants in the prospective study had the option of providing additional blood draws and questionnaires. Before DNA extraction, prospective study blood samples were shipped either frozen or at room temperature. TCRbeta CDR3 regions were amplified from genomic DNA using the immunoSEQ Assay, a bias-controlled multiplex PCR. Processing in the source paper ran as follows. The number of nucleated cells in each sample was estimated from the amplification of reference gene primers within the assay. Sequence reads were collapsed and filtered to measure the absolute abundance of every unique TCRbeta CDR3 rearrangement. For each sample, productive Simpson clonality was calculated as the square root of Simpson's diversity index over productive rearrangements. TCRdb mirrors the immuneACCESS table, restricted to in-frame sequences. Some clones are absent from its copies; in checked studies, under half trace to an unresolved V gene, and the reason for the others is unknown. V and J calls plus clone size are reproduced from that table; the DNA served to infer D and trimming. The table for this sample lists some 320,000 clones; about 89% of them were counted only once. The top ten clonotypes cover 5.3% of the sample.

Source material: PBMCs or T cells enriched from blood (not recorded which). This clonotype originated in a woman aged 25-40 years who had recovered from COVID-19.

The CDR3 reads CAIGSTTSYEQYF. The nucleotide sequence is given as TGTGCCATCGGCTCAACGACTTCCTACGAGCAGTACTTC. The rearrangement joined TRBV10-3 to TRBJ2-7, with the D segment identity uncertain. Based on the germline V gene, the CDR1 and CDR2 sequences are ENHRY and SYGVKD. The CDR3 measures 13 amino acids from cysteine to phenylalanine. The DNA shown is the 39-base CDR3, in frame from base 1. V gives up 8 bases and J gives up 1 base, and the segment between their germline ends measures 12 bases.